Listed below are T cell receptor beta chains from one sample, sequenced in a study of cytomegalovirus exposure and HLA in healthy donors. Profiling relied on immunoSEQ multiplex PCR, and the TCRdb table lists in-frame clones only, not all of them. Here the sample spans about 190,000 clones, almost 75% being singletons. The sequenced material came from PBMCs. These receptors were taken from a young woman in good health and CMV-seropositive. The CDR3 runs from the conserved cysteine through the conserved F or W. D genes are given only for firm matches. Only part of the rows carry a size: once, few, many, or a class if the clone is expanded.

V	J	size	D	DNA	CDR3
TRBV5-1	TRBJ1-6	NA	NA	TGCGCCAGCAGCTTGGGGGGGCGCGCCATTAGTTCACCCCTCCACTTT	CASSLGGRAISSPLHF
TRBV28	TRBJ2-5	once	TRBD2	TGTGCCAGCCGACTTAGCGGGAGGGCCGGAAGATGGCAAGAGACCCAGTACTTC	CASRLSGRAGRWQETQYF
TRBV6-1	TRBJ2-7	NA	TRBD2	TGTGCCAGCAGTGACGGACTAGCGGGGGTCTACGAGCAGTACTTC	CASSDGLAGVYEQYF
TRBV6-1	TRBJ1-2	NA	TRBD1	TGTGCCAGCCTGAGAGGACAGGGTAAGGGAGGCTACACCTTC	CASLRGQGKGGYTF
TRBV9	TRBJ2-3	NA	TRBD2	TGTGCCAGCAGCGTGACTAGCGCCCACACAGATACGCAGTATTTT	CASSVTSAHTDTQYF
TRBV28	TRBJ1-1	NA	NA	TGTGCCAGCAGCTGGGGGCGGAACACTGAAGCTTTCTTT	CASSWGRNTEAFF
TRBV28	TRBJ2-5	NA	TRBD2	TGTGCCAGCAGTCTACATCAACTAGCGGGAGTGGGTTTGGCCCAGTACTTC	CASSLHQLAGVGLAQYF
TRBV28	TRBJ2-5	NA	NA	TGTGCCAGCAGTTTCAGACTGTCTGGGGAGACCCAGTACTTC	CASSFRLSGETQYF
TRBV5-4	TRBJ2-7	NA	NA	TGTGCCAGCAGCACCATAGTGGACGAGCAGTACTTC	CASSTIVDEQYF
TRBV5-6	TRBJ1-2	NA	NA	TGTGCCAGCAGCTTGGCCGCAGGATCTAACTATGGCTACACCTTC	CASSLAAGSNYGYTF
TRBV12-5	TRBJ2-1	once	TRBD2	TGTGCTAGTGGTTTGCCGACTACTGGGGTAGCGGGAGCACCACGTTATGAGCAGTTCTTC	CASGLPTTGVAGAPRYEQFF
TRBV6-5	TRBJ2-7	NA	NA	TGTGCCAGCAGTTCTGAACGGAGACTTTACGAGCAGTACTTC	CASSSERRLYEQYF
TRBV9	TRBJ2-3	NA	TRBD1	TGTGCCAGCAGCGTAGCAGGGGGAGAGACAGATACGCAGTATTTT	CASSVAGGETDTQYF
TRBV2	TRBJ2-1	NA	TRBD2	TGTGCCAGCAGTCGAGGGTGGGGAGCGGGAGAGATGAGCGATGAGCAGTTCTTC	CASSRGWGAGEMSDEQFF
TRBV28	TRBJ1-1	once	NA	TGTGCCAGCAGTTTAACAAGGACAACCACTGAAGCTTTCTTT	CASSLTRTTTEAFF
TRBV11-2	TRBJ1-3	NA	TRBD1	TGTGCCAGCAGCCCCGGGACAGGGACACACACCATATATTTT	CASSPGTGTHTIYF
TRBV2	TRBJ2-7	NA	NA	TGTGCCAGCAGTGAAGACTGGGCCGAGCAGTACTTC	CASSEDWAEQYF
TRBV7-9	TRBJ2-6	NA	NA	TGTGCCAGCAGCTTAAGCCCAGGGCGGTTCTCTGGGGCCAACGTCCTGACTTTC	CASSLSPGRFSGANVLTF
TRBV28	TRBJ2-3	NA	NA	TGTGCCAGCAGTTTACAGTCCACAGATACGCAGTATTTT	CASSLQSTDTQYF
TRBV29-1	TRBJ1-1	few	TRBD1	TGCAGTACGAAGGGGGCTTCTGAAGCTTTCTTT	CSTKGASEAFF
TRBV6-5	TRBJ1-1	NA	NA	TGTGCCAGCAGTTTACGCGGCGGGAACACTGAAGCTTTCTTT	CASSLRGGNTEAFF
TRBV11-2	TRBJ2-7	NA	TRBD1	TGTGCCAGCAGCTTACAGGGGGCGCGGGAGCAGTACTTC	CASSLQGAREQYF
TRBV4-1	TRBJ1-5	once	TRBD1	TGCGCCAGCAGCCTAGGACAGGATCAGCCCCAGCATTTT	CASSLGQDQPQHF
TRBV28	TRBJ2-2	NA	NA	TGTGCCAGCAGCGATAGGGGCAGGACCGGGGAGCTGTTTTTT	CASSDRGRTGELFF
TRBV13	TRBJ2-7	once	NA	TGTGCCAGCAGCCGCGTTTCGACTGAGACCTACGAGCAGTACTTC	CASSRVSTETYEQYF
TRBV10-3	TRBJ2-7	NA	TRBD1	TGTGCCATCAGCAACAGGGGCGAGCAGTACTTC	CAISNRGEQYF
TRBV7-8	TRBJ2-5	few	NA	TGTGCCAGCAGCTTAGTGGCTAGCCGGGCTTTTGAGCAGTACTTC	CASSLVASRAFEQYF
TRBV11-1	TRBJ1-2	NA	TRBD1	TGTGCCAGCAGCTTAGACTCCGGGACAGGGGGCTATGGCTACACCTTC	CASSLDSGTGGYGYTF
TRBV15	TRBJ2-7	NA	TRBD1	TGTGCCACCAGCCGAGACCGACTCATTCCCGGGACAGGGTCCCACGAGCAGTACTTC	CATSRDRLIPGTGSHEQYF
TRBV27	TRBJ2-1	NA	NA	TGTGCCAGCTCGGAGGGGATCAATGAGCAGTTCTTC	CASSEGINEQFF
TRBV5-1	TRBJ1-1	NA	TRBD1	TGCGCCAGCAGCTCGGGACAGGGAAGCACTGAAGCTTTCTTT	CASSSGQGSTEAFF
TRBV28	TRBJ2-3	few	NA	TGTGCCAGCAGTTCCTTTAGTTATACGCAGTATTTT	CASSSFSYTQYF
TRBV7-9	TRBJ2-1	few	TRBD1	TGTGCCAGCAGACAGGGGGGTTTGGATGAGCAGTTCTTC	CASRQGGLDEQFF
TRBV11-2	TRBJ2-5	NA	TRBD2	TGTGCCAGCAGCCCCCGGGGTCGGGAGGGCCGGGAGACCCAGTACTTC	CASSPRGREGRETQYF
TRBV28	TRBJ2-7	NA	NA	TGTGCCAGCAGTTTTCCGACAGGTTCGGGCTACGAGCAGTACTTC	CASSFPTGSGYEQYF
TRBV10-3	TRBJ2-5	NA	NA	TGTGCCGCCAAACCAACCTCTAGAGCTCAAGAGACCCAGTACTTC	CAAKPTSRAQETQYF